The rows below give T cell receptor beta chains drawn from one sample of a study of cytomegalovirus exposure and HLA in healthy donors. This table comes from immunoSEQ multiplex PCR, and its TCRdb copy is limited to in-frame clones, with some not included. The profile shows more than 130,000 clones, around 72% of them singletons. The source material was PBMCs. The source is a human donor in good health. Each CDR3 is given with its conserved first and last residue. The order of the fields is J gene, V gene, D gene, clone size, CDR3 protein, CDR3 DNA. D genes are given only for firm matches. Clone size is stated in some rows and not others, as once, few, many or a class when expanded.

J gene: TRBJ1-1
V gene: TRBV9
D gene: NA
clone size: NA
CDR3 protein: CASSVVEFGFTEAFF
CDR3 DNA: TGTGCCAGCAGCGTAGTTGAATTCGGGTTCACTGAAGCTTTCTTT

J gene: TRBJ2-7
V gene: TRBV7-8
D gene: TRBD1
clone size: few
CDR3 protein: CASSRGQGVYEQYF
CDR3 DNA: TGTGCCAGCAGCCGGGGACAGGGGGTCTACGAGCAGTACTTC

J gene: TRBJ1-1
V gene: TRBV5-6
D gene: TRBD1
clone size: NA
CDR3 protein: CASSVDRGRNTEAFF
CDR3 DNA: TGTGCCAGCAGCGTGGACAGGGGGCGGAACACTGAAGCTTTCTTT

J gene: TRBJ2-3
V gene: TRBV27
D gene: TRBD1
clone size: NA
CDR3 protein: CASSLVTGGKDTQYF
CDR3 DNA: TGTGCCAGCAGTTTAGTTACAGGGGGGAAAGATACGCAGTATTTT

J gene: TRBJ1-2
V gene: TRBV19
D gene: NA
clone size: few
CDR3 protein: CASSIGAGYGYTF
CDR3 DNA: TGTGCCAGTAGTATAGGGGCAGGCTATGGCTACACCTTC

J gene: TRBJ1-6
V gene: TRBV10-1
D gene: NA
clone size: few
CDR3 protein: CAIDTGPSPLHF
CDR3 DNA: TGCGCCATCGATACAGGGCCCTCACCCCTCCACTTT

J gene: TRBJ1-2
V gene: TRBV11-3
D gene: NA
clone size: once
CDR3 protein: CASSLDHRAYGYTF
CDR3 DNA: TGTGCCAGCAGCTTAGATCACAGGGCGTATGGCTACACCTTC

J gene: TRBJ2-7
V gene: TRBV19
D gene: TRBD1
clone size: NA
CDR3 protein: CASSTGRGREQYF
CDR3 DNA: TGTGCCAGTAGTACGGGCAGGGGGCGGGAGCAGTACTTC

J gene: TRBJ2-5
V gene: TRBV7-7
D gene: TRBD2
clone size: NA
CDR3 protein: CASSYSLGLAEETQYF
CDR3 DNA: TGTGCTAGCAGCTACTCCTTGGGACTAGCGGAAGAGACCCAGTACTTC

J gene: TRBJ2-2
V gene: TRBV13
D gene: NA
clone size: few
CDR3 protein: CASSLLRGNTGELFF
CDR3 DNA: TGTGCCAGCAGTCTATTACGCGGGAACACCGGGGAGCTGTTTTTT

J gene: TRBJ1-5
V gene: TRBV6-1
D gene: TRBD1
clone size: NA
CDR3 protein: CASSGPQGASNQPQHF
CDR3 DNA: TGTGCCAGCAGTGGACCTCAGGGGGCTAGCAATCAGCCCCAGCATTTT

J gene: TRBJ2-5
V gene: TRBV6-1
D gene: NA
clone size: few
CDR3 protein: CASSVEVGLKETQYF
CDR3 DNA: TGTGCCAGCAGTGTTGAGGTCGGATTAAAAGAGACCCAGTACTTC

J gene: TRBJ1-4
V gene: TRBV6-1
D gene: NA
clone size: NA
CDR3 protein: CASSDLADTTNEKLFF
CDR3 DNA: TGTGCCAGCAGTGATTTGGCAGATACAACTAATGAAAAACTGTTTTTT

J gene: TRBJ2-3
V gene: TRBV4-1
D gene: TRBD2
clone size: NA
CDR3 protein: CASSQDSSGGADTQYF
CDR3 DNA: TGCGCCAGCAGCCAAGATTCCAGCGGGGGGGCAGATACGCAGTATTTT

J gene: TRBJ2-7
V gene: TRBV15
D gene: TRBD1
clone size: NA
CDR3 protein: CATSRSLGTVASYEQYF
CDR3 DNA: TGTGCCACCAGCAGATCTCTAGGGACAGTAGCCTCCTACGAGCAGTACTTC

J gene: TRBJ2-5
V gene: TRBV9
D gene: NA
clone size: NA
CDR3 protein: CASSVEPAETQYF
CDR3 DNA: TGTGCCAGCAGCGTAGAGCCAGCGGAGACCCAGTACTTC

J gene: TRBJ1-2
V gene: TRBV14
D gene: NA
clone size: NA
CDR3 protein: CASSQAYGGYGYTF
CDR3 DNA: TGTGCCAGCAGCCAAGCCTACGGGGGCTATGGCTACACCTTC

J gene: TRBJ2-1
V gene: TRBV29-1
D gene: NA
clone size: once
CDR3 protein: CSVDRVPASNEQFF
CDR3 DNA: TGCAGCGTTGATCGGGTGCCGGCCTCCAATGAGCAGTTCTTC